This TCR beta chain was captured in a study of shared clonotypes between healthy human individuals. On this clone itself: The same CDR3 arises from other DNA sequences in this sample as well.

TCRdb keeps only in-frame clones here, not all; method: immunoSEQ multiplex PCR. The table lists fewer than 2.5 million clones, approximately 93% of them singletons. V lost 1 base, J lost 4 bases, and 7 bases lay in between. This CDR3 has 13 amino acids. The germline CDR1 and CDR2 sequences are SNHLY and FYNNEI. The sequence was collected from a man aged 18 to 30 in good health. Some clones in this sample may be carry-over from other donors' samples. The chain joins TRBV2 to TRBJ1-2; D is undetermined. The material sequenced was naive CD4+ T cells from PBMCs. Subset here: CD45RA+ positively selected. CDR3 in DNA: TGTGCCAGCAGTGAAGGGGCCGTCTATGGCTACACCTTC. Its protein is CASSEGAVYGYTF.